The 12 T cell receptor beta chains given below trace back to one sample, sequenced in a study of long-term antiretroviral therapy in people with HIV (dated by TCRdb to between 2021 and 2024). The immunoSEQ hsTCRB v3.0 assay was used at survey level resolution for TRB variable region sequencing. TCRdb took this table from immuneACCESS and kept in-frame rearrangements with V and J called. Such tables lack part of the clones; where checked against another copy, unresolved V genes explain under half of the gap, and the rest is unexplained. The sample table contains around 32,000 clones; only one count was recorded for 85% to 90% of them. 8.3% of the sample is held by the ten biggest clonotypes. Specimen: unsorted PBMCs, collected 3.2 years before starting antiretroviral therapy. These receptors were obtained from a man in his fifties with HIV.

The chain joins TRBV5-5 to TRBJ2-7; 7 nucleotides line up with TRBD2. Germline V lookup: CDR1 SGHKS, CDR2 YYEKEE (reference sequence). After removal of 3 bases from V and 2 bases from J, the junction contained 8 bases not matched to a gene. The CDR3 length is 15 residues. The CDR3 region has the DNA TGTGCCAGCAGCTCCGGGGGGAGTACAACCTACGAGCAGTACTTC. Its protein product is CASSSGGSTTYEQYF.

The chain links TRBV9 to TRBJ2-5; D is undetermined. The CDR3 runs 14 residues. Trimming took off 4 bases at V and 6 bases at J, with 16 bases between the two ends. Germline loops: CDR1 SGDLS, CDR2 YYNGEE. The CDR3 DNA reads TGTGCCAGCAGCCCCCTGCCAGGAGTGAAGACCCAGTACTTC. Translated: CASSPLPGVKTQYF.

The rearrangement links TRBV9 to TRBJ2-3, with a weak D call TRBD2 (6 bases). CDR1 and CDR2 (germline): SGDLS, YYNGEE. Deletions cut 4 bases from V and 1 base from J, with 13 bases between. The CDR3 loop spans 15 amino acids. The CDR3 nucleotides are TGTGCCAGCAGCCCGGGACTTGCCCGCACAGATACGCAGTATTTT. Translation gives CASSPGLARTDTQYF. The variable domain in full, completed from reference TRBV9 and TRBJ2-3, reads DSGVTQTPKHLITATGQRVTLRCSPRSGDLSVYWYQQSLDQGLQFLIQYYNGEERAKGNILERFSAQQFPDLHSELNLSSLELGDSALYFCASSPGLARTDTQYFGPGTRLTVL.

The rearrangement links TRBV20-1 to TRBJ1-1; D ambiguous. Trimming took 7 bases from V and 3 from J, leaving 9 bases between them. CDR3 length: 11 amino acids. Per germline, CDR1 DFQATT and CDR2 SNEGSKA (reference sequence). DNA of the CDR3: TGCAGTGTTCAGCGGGACACTGAAGCTTTCTTT. This encodes CSVQRDTEAFF.

The chain carries TRBV4-3 and TRBJ1-3, with a tentative D call TRBD1 (5 bases). V was trimmed by 4 bases and J by 0 bases, leaving 13 bases between them. The CDR3 length is 16 residues. CDR1 is LGHNA, CDR2 YSLEER, per germline. This CDR3 is CASSRESGGSGNTIYF. The CDR3 DNA reads TGCGCCAGCAGCCGTGAATCGGGGGGCTCTGGAAACACCATATATTTT.

This chain joins TRBV5-1 and TRBJ1-5, with a weak D call TRBD1 (6 bases). Trimming removed 2 bases from V and 5 bases from J, with 14 bases in between. This CDR3 region has 15 residues. CDR1 and CDR2 (germline): SGHRS, YFSETQ. This chain's CDR3 is CASSFTAGGDQPQHF. CDR3 DNA sequence: TGCGCCAGCAGCTTTACGGCGGGGGGCGATCAGCCCCAGCATTTT. The whole variable domain, remainder taken from reference TRBV5-1 and TRBJ1-5, is KAGVTQTPRYLIKTRGQQVTLSCSPISGHRSVSWYQQTPGQGLQFLFEYFSETQRNKGNFPGRFSGRQFSNSRSEMNVSTLELGDSALYLCASSFTAGGDQPQHFGDGTRLSIL.

This clone was recorded once. This chain connects TRBV7-2 to TRBJ1-2, with 8 bases aligning to TRBD1. V lost 7 bases to trimming and J lost 8 bases; unmatched junction nucleotides: 15. CDR3 length: 15 residues. Germline CDR1 and CDR2: SGHTA and FQGNSA. Here the CDR3 reads CASTPRATGDWGYTF. The CDR3 nucleotides are TGTGCCAGCACCCCCCGGGCGACAGGGGATTGGGGCTACACCTTC.

The rearrangement links TRBV11-2 to TRBJ2-7; 12 nucleotides agree with TRBD2. Germline lookup yields CDR1 SGHAT and CDR2 FQNNGV. Trimming removed 5 bases from V and 5 bases from J; junction bases left unmatched: 10. CDR3 length: 16 residues. Here the CDR3 reads CASSPTLAGGRNEQYF. The CDR3 DNA reads TGTGCCAGCAGCCCCACGCTAGCGGGGGGGCGGAACGAGCAGTACTTC.

This clone was observed a single time. The CDR3 DNA reads as TGCGCCAGCAGCCAAGCAATGGGTAGGGGTAACTATGGCTACACCTTC. The encoded protein is CASSQAMGRGNYGYTF. The rearrangement joins TRBV4-3 to TRBJ1-2, with a tentative D call TRBD1 (5 bases). CDR1 and CDR2 from the germline V gene are LGHNA and YSLEER. The V and J ends lost 1 base and 1 base respectively, with 13 bases between them. This CDR3 has 16 amino acids.

The J gene is TRBJ2-3, the V gene TRBV2; D is possibly TRBD2 (6 bases). The V end lost 2 bases, the J end lost 2 bases, and 8 bases lay between the germline ends. Germline CDR1 and CDR2: SNHLY and FYNNEI. The CDR3 loop spans 14 amino acids. CDR3 DNA: TGTGCCAGCAGTGAACCGGGAGTCACAGATACGCAGTATTTT. The encoded protein is CASSEPGVTDTQYF. Filled out from reference TRBV2 and TRBJ2-3, the complete variable domain reads EPEVTQTPSHQVTQMGQEVILRCVPISNHLYFYWYRQILGQKVEFLVSFYNNEISEKSEIFDDQFSVERPDGSNFTLKIRSTKLEDSAMYFCASSEPGVTDTQYFGPGTRLTVL.

The rearrangement links TRBV29-1 to TRBJ2-3; TRBD1 agrees at 7 bases. V trimming: 6 bases; J trimming: 0 bases; junction bases outside the gene matches: 6. The CDR3 consists of 14 residues. Germline V gene data show CDR1 as SQVTM and CDR2 as ANQGSEA. Written as DNA, the CDR3 is TGCAGCGTGGGGCAGGGGGTTAGCACAGATACGCAGTATTTT. It yields the protein CSVGQGVSTDTQYF.

The chain has TRBV2 and TRBJ1-2; the D gene is possibly TRBD1 (6 bases). The ends were cut back, 6 bases at V and 5 bases at J, with 13 bases in the middle. Germline CDR1 and CDR2: SNHLY and FYNNEI. The CDR3 has 13 residues. The CDR3 coding sequence is TGTGCCAGCAGGAGGGGGGCGGCGTATGGCTACACCTTC. Residues: CASRRGAAYGYTF.